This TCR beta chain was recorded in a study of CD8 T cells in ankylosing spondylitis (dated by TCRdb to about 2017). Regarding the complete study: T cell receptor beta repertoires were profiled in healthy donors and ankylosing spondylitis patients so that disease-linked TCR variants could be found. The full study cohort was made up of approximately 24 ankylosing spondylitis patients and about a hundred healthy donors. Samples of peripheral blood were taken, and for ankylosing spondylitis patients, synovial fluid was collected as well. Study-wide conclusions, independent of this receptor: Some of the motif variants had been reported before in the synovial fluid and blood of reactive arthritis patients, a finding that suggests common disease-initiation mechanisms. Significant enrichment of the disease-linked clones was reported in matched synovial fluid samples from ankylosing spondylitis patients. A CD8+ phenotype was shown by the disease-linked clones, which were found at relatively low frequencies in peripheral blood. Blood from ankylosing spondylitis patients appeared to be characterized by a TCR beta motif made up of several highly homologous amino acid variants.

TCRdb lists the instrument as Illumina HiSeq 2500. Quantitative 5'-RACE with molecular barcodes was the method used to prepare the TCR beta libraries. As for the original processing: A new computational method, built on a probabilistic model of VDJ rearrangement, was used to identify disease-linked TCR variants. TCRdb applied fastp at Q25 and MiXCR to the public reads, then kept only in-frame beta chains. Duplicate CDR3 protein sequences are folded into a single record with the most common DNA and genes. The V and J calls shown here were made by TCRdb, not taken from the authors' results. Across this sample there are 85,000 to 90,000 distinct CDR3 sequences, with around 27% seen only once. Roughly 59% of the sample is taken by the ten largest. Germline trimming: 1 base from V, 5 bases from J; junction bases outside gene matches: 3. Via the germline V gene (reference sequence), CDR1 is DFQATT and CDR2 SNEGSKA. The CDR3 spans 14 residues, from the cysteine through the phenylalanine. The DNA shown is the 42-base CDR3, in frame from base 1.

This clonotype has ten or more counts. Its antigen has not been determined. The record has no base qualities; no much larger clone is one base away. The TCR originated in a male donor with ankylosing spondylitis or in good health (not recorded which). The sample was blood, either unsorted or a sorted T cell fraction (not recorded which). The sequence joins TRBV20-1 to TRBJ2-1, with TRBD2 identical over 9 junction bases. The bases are TGCAGTGCTAGAGCCGCGGGAGGGAACAATGAGCAGTTCTTC. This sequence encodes CSARAAGGNNEQFF.